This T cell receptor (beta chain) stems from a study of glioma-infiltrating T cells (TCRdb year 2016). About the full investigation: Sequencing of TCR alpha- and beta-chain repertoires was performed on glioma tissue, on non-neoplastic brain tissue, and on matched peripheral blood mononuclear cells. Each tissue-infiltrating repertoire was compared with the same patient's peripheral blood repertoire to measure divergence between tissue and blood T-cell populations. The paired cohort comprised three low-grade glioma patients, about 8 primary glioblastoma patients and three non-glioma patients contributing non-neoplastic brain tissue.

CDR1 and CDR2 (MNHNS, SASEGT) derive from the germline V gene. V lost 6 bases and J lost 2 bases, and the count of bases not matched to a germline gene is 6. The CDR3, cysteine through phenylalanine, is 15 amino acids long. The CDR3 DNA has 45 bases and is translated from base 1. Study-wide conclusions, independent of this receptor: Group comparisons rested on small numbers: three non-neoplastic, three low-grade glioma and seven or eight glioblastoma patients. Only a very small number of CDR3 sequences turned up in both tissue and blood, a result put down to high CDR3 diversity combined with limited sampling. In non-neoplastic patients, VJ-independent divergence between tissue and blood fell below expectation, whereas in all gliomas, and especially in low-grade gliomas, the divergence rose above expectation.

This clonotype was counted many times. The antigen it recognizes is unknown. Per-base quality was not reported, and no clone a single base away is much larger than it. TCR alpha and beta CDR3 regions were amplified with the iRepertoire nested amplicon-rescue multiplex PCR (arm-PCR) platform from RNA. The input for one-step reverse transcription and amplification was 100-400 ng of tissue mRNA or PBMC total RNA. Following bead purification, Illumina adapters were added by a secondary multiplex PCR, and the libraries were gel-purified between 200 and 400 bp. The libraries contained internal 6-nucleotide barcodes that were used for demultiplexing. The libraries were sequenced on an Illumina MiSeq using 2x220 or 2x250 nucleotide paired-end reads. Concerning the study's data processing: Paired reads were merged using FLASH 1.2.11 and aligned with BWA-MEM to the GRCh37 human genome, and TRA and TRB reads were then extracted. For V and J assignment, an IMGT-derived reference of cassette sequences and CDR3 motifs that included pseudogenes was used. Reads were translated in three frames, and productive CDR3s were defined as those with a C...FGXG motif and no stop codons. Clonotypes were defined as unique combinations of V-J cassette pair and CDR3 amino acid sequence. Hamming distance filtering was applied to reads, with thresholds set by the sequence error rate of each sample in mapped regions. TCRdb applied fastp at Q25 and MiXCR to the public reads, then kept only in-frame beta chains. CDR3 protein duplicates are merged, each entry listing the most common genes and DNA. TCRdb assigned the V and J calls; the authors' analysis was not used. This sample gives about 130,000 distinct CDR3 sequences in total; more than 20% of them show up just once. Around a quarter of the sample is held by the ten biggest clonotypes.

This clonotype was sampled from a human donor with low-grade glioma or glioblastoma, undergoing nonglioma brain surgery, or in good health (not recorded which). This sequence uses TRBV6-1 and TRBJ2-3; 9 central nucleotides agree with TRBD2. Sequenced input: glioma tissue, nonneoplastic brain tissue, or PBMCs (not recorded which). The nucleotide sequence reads TGTGCCAGCAGCTCGCCTAGCGGGGCCACAGATACGCAGTATTTT. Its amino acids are CASSSPSGATDTQYF.